The present T cell receptor (beta chain) was sequenced within a study of cytomegalovirus exposure and HLA in healthy donors. Researchers ran the PCR with 60 Vbeta and 13 Jbeta primers. Sequenced by immunoSEQ multiplex PCR; TCRdb stores in-frame clones only, minus some. The repertoire consists of fewer than 110,000 clones, with about 80% occurring once and the leading ten covering approximately 4%. The germline V and J ends were trimmed by 7 bases and 4 bases, with 5 bases remaining between them. This CDR3 is built from 11 residues. CDR1 MNHEY and CDR2 SVGAGI come from the germline V gene. Input material: PBMCs. This chain connects TRBV6-5 to TRBJ2-1; D remains ambiguous. The receptor comes from a middle-aged man in good health and CMV-seronegative. DNA for the CDR3: TGTGCCAGCACATTTTACAATGAGCAGTTCTTC. Its translation: CASTFYNEQFF.